This TCR beta chain was found in a study of early T cells in non-severe SARS-CoV-2 infection. V shed 3 bases, J shed 4 bases, and the junction held 4 bases outside the gene matches. Germline CDR1 LNHDA, CDR2 SQIVND (reference sequence). This CDR3 comprises 15 residues. A single record per CDR3 protein comes from TCRdb applying MiXCR to the 5' RACE reads. The sample yields 50,000 to 70,000 distinct CDR3 sequences, about 6% seen once. The sequenced sample was whole blood, obtained at baseline. This TCR came from an adult who was a healthcare worker with PCR-confirmed SARS-CoV-2 infection or an uninfected control (not recorded which). The chain has TRBV19 and TRBJ2-4, with TRBD1 identical over 9 bases. The CDR3 bases are TGTGCCAGTAGTATCCAACAGGGGGCTAAAAACATTCAGTACTTC. This translates into CASSIQQGAKNIQYF.